A single sample is the source of the 12 T cell receptor beta chains below, sequenced in a study of control samples from healthy donors and cancer patients. TCRdb's table, derived via immunoSEQ multiplex PCR, lists solely in-frame clones and lacks some. The data show some 100,000 clones, approximately 90% seen once. The specimen was blood. These receptors all come from a man aged 25-40 years in good health.

This sequence joins TRBV6-2 or TRBV6-3 and TRBJ2-1; 10 bases agree with TRBD2. CDR3 size: 17 residues. Germline CDR1 is MNHEY and CDR2 is SVGEGT. The V segment lost 2 bases and the J segment 9 bases; nucleotides outside the gene matches: 13. This chain's CDR3 is CASSYRPSGRREGEQFF. The DNA for the CDR3 is TGTGCCAGCAGTTACCGCCCTAGCGGGAGAAGAGAAGGTGAGCAGTTCTTC.

The V and J genes are TRBV15 and TRBJ1-5, with D unclear. The CDR3 is 13 residues long. The V end lost 4 bases, the J end lost 7 bases, and 11 bases lay between the germline ends. CDR1 and CDR2 (germline): LNHNV, YYDKDF (reference sequence). CDR3 DNA sequence: TGTGCCACCAGCAAAGGGCCCGGGCAGCCCCAGCATTTT. It codes for CATSKGPGQPQHF.

The V and J genes are TRBV5-4 and TRBJ1-1, with a tentative D call TRBD1 (5 bases). V lost 0 bases and J 1 base, leaving 7 bases between the germline ends. The CDR3 covers 14 residues. Per the germline V gene, CDR1 is SGHNT and CDR2 is YYREEE (reference sequence). The CDR3 loop is CASSLGQRNTEAFF. For the CDR3, the DNA is TGTGCCAGCAGCTTGGGACAGAGGAACACTGAAGCTTTCTTT.

This clone has only a few counts. The chain recombines TRBV6-5 with TRBJ1-3; unclear D gene. V shed 9 bases and J shed 8 bases, with 8 bases lying between them. Germline V gene lookup returns CDR1 MNHEY and CDR2 SVGAGI. CDR3 length equals 10 residues. DNA for the CDR3: TGTGCCAGTCGGCACGACACCATATATTTT. Translation gives CASRHDTIYF.

The chain employs TRBV5-1 and TRBJ2-2; 10 bases are shared with TRBD1. Germline values: CDR1 SGHRS, CDR2 YFSETQ. V was clipped by 0 bases and J by 5 bases; unmatched bases: 4. The CDR3 runs 16 residues. This CDR3 is CASSLGQGARTGELFF. The CDR3 DNA follows: TGCGCCAGCAGCTTGGGACAGGGGGCGAGAACCGGGGAGCTGTTTTTT.

The J gene is TRBJ1-2, the V gene TRBV6-5; D possibly corresponds to TRBD1 (5 bases). Trimming stripped 0 bases from V and 2 bases from J, with 10 bases between. This CDR3 region has 15 residues. Looked up from germline, CDR1 is MNHEY and CDR2 is SVGAGI. The CDR3 reads CASSYSLTDNYGYTF. CDR3 coding DNA: TGTGCCAGCAGTTACTCCTTGACAGACAACTATGGCTACACCTTC.

The genes are TRBV20-1 and TRBJ1-1; D is unresolved. Germline V gene sequence: CDR1 DFQATT, CDR2 SNEGSKA (reference sequence). V was cut by 4 bases and J by 5 bases, with 8 bases left in between. This CDR3 spans 11 amino acids. The CDR3, as DNA: TGCAGTGCTAATCTATTGACTGAAGCTTTCTTT. Protein sequence: CSANLLTEAFF.

This sequence joins TRBV5-5 and TRBJ1-6; D uncertain. The CDR3 covers 14 residues. Trimming cost V 5 bases and J 6 bases, with 12 bases left between them. Germline V lookup: CDR1 SGHKS, CDR2 YYEKEE (reference sequence). The CDR3 protein is CASSLQYFNSPLHF. The CDR3 DNA reads as TGTGCCAGCAGTCTACAGTATTTTAATTCACCCCTCCACTTT.

The chain has TRBV11-2 and TRBJ2-1; D unclear. Germline assignment: CDR1 SGHAT and CDR2 FQNNGV. V was cut by 0 bases and J by 3 bases, with 6 bases left in between. There are 14 residues in the CDR3. CDR3 sequence (DNA): TGTGCCAGCAGCTTAGATACCGGCTACAATGAGCAGTTCTTC. Its translation: CASSLDTGYNEQFF.

This chain joins TRBV5-1 and TRBJ2-4; D call uncertain. CDR1 and CDR2 from the germline V gene are SGHRS and YFSETQ. V dropped 0 bases and J dropped 9 bases, with 13 bases sitting between them. This CDR3 spans 14 amino acids. The CDR3 protein is CASSLAASPSIQYF. In nucleotides, the CDR3 is TGCGCCAGCAGCTTGGCGGCTAGTCCGAGCATTCAGTACTTC.

CDR3 in DNA: TGTGCCAGCAGTTCAACAGGGGGAGGTCCCTATGGCTACACCTTC. This codes for CASSSTGGGPYGYTF. The chain links TRBV6-5 to TRBJ1-2, with 8 bases that match TRBD1. The CDR3 spans 15 residues. V was clipped by 4 bases and J by 4 bases; unmatched bases: 8. Germline V gives CDR1 MNHEY, CDR2 SVGAGI.

The chain combines TRBV7-2 with TRBJ2-1; weak D call: TRBD1 (6 bases). Germline V gene lookup returns CDR1 SGHTA and CDR2 FQGNSA. Between the trimmed V and J ends, which lost 2 bases and 2 bases, there was a span of 10 bases. The CDR3 consists of 15 residues. CDR3 sequence (DNA): TGTGCCAGCAGCTTAACAGGGTTGACCTACAATGAGCAGTTCTTC. Encoded protein: CASSLTGLTYNEQFF. Based on the CDR3 plus reference TRBV7-2 and TRBJ2-1, the full variable domain is GAGVSQSPSNKVTEKGKDVELRCDPISGHTALYWYRQSLGQGLEFLIYFQGNSAPDKSGLPSDRFSAERTGGSVSTLTIQRTQQEDSAVYLCASSLTGLTYNEQFFGPGTRLTVL.